This entry features one T cell receptor (beta chain) sequence. The specificity of this receptor is unknown. No base-level quality is on record; no much larger clone is a single base apart. This sample is drawn from a study of cytomegalovirus exposure and HLA in healthy donors (dated by TCRdb to about 2017). About the full investigation: An earlier analysis of 587 of the donors reported approximately 290 Gb of sequence data and some 100 million unique TCR beta sequences from some 180 million T cells. An early release that covered 500 to 800 HLA-typed donors contained approximately 320 gigabases of sequencing data and tens of millions of unique TCR sequences. The genetic ancestry cluster associated with self-reported Caucasian donors included about 81% of the approximately 410 genotyped donors. The study was designed to test whether signatures of past pathogen exposure could be identified by cataloging public T cell receptors. Using immunosequencing, the study profiled T cell repertoires from fewer than 700 subjects and related those repertoires to cytomegalovirus serostatus. A separate validation cohort of 100 to 150 different subjects was used in addition to the 666-subject first cohort. To predict cytomegalovirus infection status, the study combined high-throughput TCR immunosequencing, statistical association of individual TCRs with disease status, and machine learning. To study patterns of TCR occurrence, a later analysis re-analyzed previously published TCR beta repertoires from around 660 donors and added high-resolution HLA genotyping. The later analysis used no new phenotypic data to find candidate immune exposures, relying instead on TCR beta sequences and their occurrence across donors. In an earlier analysis of over 550 of the donors, high-throughput TCR beta sequencing was used to judge whether each TCR beta V gene segment behaved as functional or pseudogenic. Donor age, sex, ethnicity and CMV serostatus were compiled alongside the repertoire data. A later genetic analysis used genome-wide SNP genotypes for about 65% of the roughly 700 donors, treating that subset as a discovery cohort. Every discovery cohort repertoire had been produced on one sequencing platform. HLA typing included class I and class II loci at four-digit resolution. The number of donors typed differed by locus, with 629-630 for A, B, C, DRB1 and DQB1, roughly 550 for DQA1, 600 to 610 for DPA1, and roughly 450 for DPB1. Four to six DR-DQ haplotypes were handled as single units for association and clustering because linkage in the cohort was strong. On average, roughly 240,000 unique TCR beta nucleotide sequences were sequenced per donor among 398 genotyped donors of the cohort, with roughly 19% of those sequences being non-productive. What the study reported, not specific to this receptor: Most TCR sequences were observed very rarely across donors, whereas some public TCRs were present in many individuals. Sequencing depth was assumed to be roughly uniform across donors in the presence/absence analyses, though that assumption may not hold. HLA typing was unavailable for some donors at each locus, so association tests used only the typed subset. When HLA alleles, especially DR and DQ, strongly co-occurred, TCR associations were difficult to assign to individual alleles. In a later analysis, TCR association rates were found to vary across HLA loci, with the most associated TCRs seen for DRB1 alleles and the fewest for HLA-C alleles. A further reported finding was that TCR beta sequences accurately predicted the HLA-A and HLA-B alleles for most subjects in the first cohort. In a later analysis, 15,000 to 20,000 TCR beta sequences were associated with specific HLA alleles at a false discovery rate of 0.05. Most CMV-associated TCR beta chains appeared to be HLA-restricted in a later analysis, and the HLA associations seemed to be driven largely by CMV exposure. The authors suggested that the approach could potentially be generalized to other disease states and immunological phenotypes. A cluster of highly shared sequence variants was judged likely to be a technical artifact of the sequencing pipeline. Some IMGT-functional V segments, including TRBV6-2 and TRBV6-3, could not be distinguished by the 87-base-pair reads and were therefore excluded. A later analysis reported that several top co-occurrence clusters appeared linked to parvovirus B19, influenza, CMV and Epstein-Barr virus. An association between a missense DCLRE1C variant and V-gene and J-gene trimming of TCR beta chains was found in a later genetic analysis and replicated in an independent cohort. According to a later genetic analysis, donors in an Asian-associated ancestry cluster had fewer N-insertions in productive TCRs than the approximately 710-donor mean. Correlated functional status among segregating V segments might reflect linkage disequilibrium, but an unknown experimental factor could not be ruled out. A later analysis found that HLA-associated TCR beta chains were more clonally expanded and had lower generation probabilities than equally common non-associated chains. In an earlier analysis of 587 of the donors, most TCR beta V segments appeared in productive rearrangements about 87% or about 30% of the time, broadly matching IMGT annotations. In this cohort, only TCR beta chains were sequenced, and detectable features were limited by the absence of alpha or paired-chain data. A few of the identified cytomegalovirus-associated TCR beta chains were confirmed in vitro to be specific for cytomegalovirus antigens. Over 15 rarely observed V segments, including chromosome 9 orphons, were excluded from the earlier analysis of approximately 500 of the donors because counts were too low. The classifier was reported to diagnose cytomegalovirus status with high specificity and sensitivity in both the original cohort and the validation cohort. CMV serostatus was the only immune exposure information available for the cohort. A total of 150 or so TCR beta chains were listed by the study as associated with cytomegalovirus.

CDR1 and CDR2, per the germline V gene, are MDHEN and SYDVKM. The V end gives up 5 bases and the J end 4 bases, leaving 4 bases in the junction not matched to a gene. CDR3 length: 13 amino acids, cysteine to phenylalanine. The only DNA kept is the CDR3, 39 bases in frame from the first base. The protocol used for the library was the immunoSEQ multiplex PCR assay. For the multiplex PCR, a mixture combining 60 forward primers for TCR Vbeta segments and 13 reverse primers for TCR Jbeta segments was used. Amplification of the CDR3 region of rearranged TCR beta genes was performed with a multiplex PCR assay on genomic DNA. The amplified TCR beta libraries were sequenced on the Illumina HiSeq System as 87-base-pair reads. The authors' analysis ran thus. In a later analysis, roughly 80 million unique TCR beta chains were counted across the approximately 640 repertoires, and about 9.9 million of these chains were shared by at least two donors. Raw reads were error-corrected and collapsed into unique sequences by a nearest-neighbor algorithm in which closely related sequences were merged to remove PCR and sequencing errors. CDR3 sequences were aligned to IMGT reference sequences to assign V, D and J gene segments. For a sequence to be retained, at least a six-nucleotide match to both a V gene segment and a J gene segment was required. A rearrangement counted as productive if the CDR3 had no stop codons and remained in frame with V and J, and every other rearrangement counted as non-productive. CDR3 was defined according to IMGT convention as the region running from the second conserved V-encoded cysteine to the conserved J-encoded phenylalanine. The earlier analysis of approximately 590 of the donors excluded any sequence lacking an unambiguous match to a single V gene segment. In an earlier analysis of roughly 600 of the donors, a V segment was called functional when productive rearrangements were above 56.7%, and segregating when the standard deviation between donors exceeded 5%. A statistical classification framework was built for diagnosing cytomegalovirus status from the catalog of TCR beta chain sequences. V and J gene assignment, in a later analysis, came from comparing TCR nucleotide sequences with IMGT/GENE-DB human TR gene sequences. A later analysis assigned CDR3 sequences and most-parsimonious VDJ recombination scenarios with the TCRdist pipeline. In a later analysis, each TCR beta chain was defined by its CDR3 amino acid sequence together with its V-gene family, and reads lacking a unique V-gene family were excluded. In a later analysis, a few hundred highly shared, low-generation-probability nucleotide sequences were removed to address suspected cross-contamination and a sequencing artifact. A later analysis calculated a clonal expansion index for each public chain from normalized within-repertoire ranks of inferred template counts. In a later analysis, generation probabilities were computed with a VDJ recombination model fitted to out-of-frame rearrangements, and the resulting probabilities were checked against IGoR. Hypergeometric tests were used in a later analysis to score TCR-TCR, TCR-HLA and TCR-CMV co-occurrence, with a repertoire-size bias correction applied to the TCR pairs. To estimate false discovery rates, a later analysis permuted the HLA or CMV assignments 20 times. A later analysis grouped co-occurring TCRs with DBSCAN, adding TCRdist sequence similarity when clustering within HLA-allele-positive subsets. Co-occurrence clustering excluded repertoires with fewer than 30,000 or more than 120,000 public chains, plus five with anomalous nucleotide sharing. What TCRdb holds here is the immuneACCESS table cut down to in-frame rearrangements. Part of the clones is not present; checked against another copy, under half of the missing clones reflect an unresolved V gene, and the others are unexplained. Clone size and V and J calls were adopted from that table, with D and trimming inferred from the DNA. The sample profile shows about 90,000 clones; under 80% of them were found once. Together, the top ten hold 2% to 2.5% of the sample.

In total, just over 650 healthy bone marrow donors made up the cohort. At the time of sampling, every cohort member was nominally healthy, though immune exposures that went unrecorded were likely present. The donor tested CMV seronegative, placing the donor among the roughly 340 seronegative members of the cohort. A peripheral blood sample was collected from each donor, and TCR beta sequencing was performed on peripheral blood mononuclear cells. The Qiagen DNeasy Blood Extraction Kit was used to extract genomic DNA from the blood cell samples. The sequenced sample consisted of PBMCs. The sequence is built from TRBV28 and TRBJ2-5; a stretch of 7 junction bases matches TRBD2. The TCR originated in a boy aged 5-17 years in good health and CMV-seronegative. The CDR3 region has the sequence CASSPPGGETQYF. The DNA sequence is as follows: TGTGCCAGCAGTCCGCCGGGGGGAGAGACCCAGTACTTC.